The clone carrying this TCR beta chain showed up just once. The antigen is not known. Trimming at V came to 5 bases and at J to 8 bases, leaving 6 bases not matched to a gene. CDR1 and CDR2 from the germline V gene are SGHRS and YFSETQ. The CDR3 is made up of 12 amino acids. These data originate in a study of lymphopenia after photon versus proton radiotherapy. Whole-study findings and limits: Relative stability marked proton patients; photon patients lost diversity and naive cells. Authors raise, but do not show, better survival with proton therapy.

Produced via immunoSEQ multiplex PCR; TCRdb's table is partial and in-frame only. The sample lists around 64,000 clones, less than 95% seen once, with over 2% in the top ten. The sequence came from a woman between 40 and 55 years old with cholangiocarcinoma. Sequencing used peripheral blood, obtained from a patient treated with photon-based radiotherapy. This rearrangement joins TRBV5-1 to TRBJ1-2; TRBD1 matches at 7 bases. The CDR3 loop reads CASSEPGGGYTF. The CDR3 DNA sequence: TGCGCCAGCAGTGAACCAGGGGGAGGCTACACCTTC.